The subject of this entry is one TCR beta chain. With 3 bases clipped from V and 4 bases from J, the junction kept 5 bases outside the gene matches. This CDR3 has 14 residues. Germline assignment: CDR1 SGHVS and CDR2 FQNEAQ. The entry originates in a study of graft-versus-host responses after intestinal transplantation. Using immunoSEQ multiplex PCR, the repertoire was profiled, and TCRdb retains in-frame clones only, with some absent. The sample carries approximately 60,000 clones, around nine tenths recorded once. Source: PBMCs, taken 26 days after transplant. The clonotype was recovered from a human patient who received an intestinal transplant, so some T cells may come from the graft donor. This rearrangement joins TRBV7-8 to TRBJ1-1, with TRBD1 matching over 7 bases. CDR3 region: CASSLGQQSTEAFF. As DNA, the CDR3 is TGTGCCAGCAGCTTGGGACAGCAGAGCACTGAAGCTTTCTTT.